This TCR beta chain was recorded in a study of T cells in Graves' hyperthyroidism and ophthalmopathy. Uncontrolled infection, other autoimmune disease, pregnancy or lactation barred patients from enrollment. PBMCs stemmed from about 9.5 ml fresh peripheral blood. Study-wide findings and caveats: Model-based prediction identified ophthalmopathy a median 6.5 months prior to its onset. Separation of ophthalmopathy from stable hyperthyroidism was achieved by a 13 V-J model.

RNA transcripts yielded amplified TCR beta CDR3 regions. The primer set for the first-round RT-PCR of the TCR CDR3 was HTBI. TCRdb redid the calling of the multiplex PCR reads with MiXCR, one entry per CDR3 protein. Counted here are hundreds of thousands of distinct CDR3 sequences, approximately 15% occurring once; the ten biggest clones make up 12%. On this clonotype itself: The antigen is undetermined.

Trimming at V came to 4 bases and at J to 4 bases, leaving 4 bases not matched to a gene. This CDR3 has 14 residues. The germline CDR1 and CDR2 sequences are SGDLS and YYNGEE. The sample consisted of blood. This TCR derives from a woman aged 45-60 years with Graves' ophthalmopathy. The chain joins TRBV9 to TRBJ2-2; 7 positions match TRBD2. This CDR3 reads CASSTRTSTGELFF. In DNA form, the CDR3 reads TGTGCCAGCAGCACACGGACTAGCACCGGGGAGCTGTTTTTT.